What follows are 23 T cell receptor beta chains derived from one specimen sequenced in a study of immune evolution from preneoplasia to lung adenocarcinoma. Repertoires were generated with immunoSEQ multiplex PCR, while TCRdb's copy carries only in-frame clones and drops some. The sample lists 37,000 or so clones; roughly 74% were seen once. The material sequenced was FFPE invasive lung adenocarcinoma tissue. The receptors here all came from a person aged 55 to 70 with lung adenocarcinoma.

J is TRBJ2-7 and V is TRBV20-1; D remains ambiguous. The CDR3 is 11 amino acids. V dropped 3 bases and J dropped 0 bases, with 3 bases sitting between them. Germline CDR1 is DFQATT and CDR2 is SNEGSKA (reference sequence). The DNA for the CDR3 is TGCAGTGCTAGTACCTCCTACGAGCAGTACTTC. It codes for CSASTSYEQYF.

This clone appeared once. V and J are TRBV27 and TRBJ2-1; D is uncertain. The germline V and J ends were trimmed by 10 bases and 5 bases, with 12 bases remaining between them. CDR3 length: 12 amino acids. The germline CDR1 and CDR2 sequences are MNHEY and SMNVEV (reference sequence). CDR3 in DNA: TGTGCCACCCGGAAGATCAACAATGAGCAGTTCTTC. It translates to CATRKINNEQFF.

This chain uses TRBV19 with TRBJ1-5, with a weak D call TRBD1 (6 bases). There are 14 residues in the CDR3. The V end lost 2 bases, the J end lost 2 bases, and 7 bases lay between the germline ends. Germline CDR1 LNHDA, CDR2 SQIVND (reference sequence). CDR3 in amino acids: CASSISGGNQPQHF. The CDR3 DNA sequence: TGTGCCAGTAGTATATCAGGGGGCAATCAGCCCCAGCATTTT.

This clone came up a few times. V and J are TRBV7-9 and TRBJ2-3; D gene ambiguous. The CDR3 runs to 13 residues. The germline V and J ends were trimmed by 2 bases and 0 bases, with 3 bases remaining between them. Germline CDR1 is SEHNR and CDR2 is FQNEAQ (reference sequence). CDR3 sequence: CASSLISTDTQYF. The CDR3 nucleotides are TGTGCCAGCAGCTTAATCAGCACAGATACGCAGTATTTT.

The chain is built from TRBV5-1 and TRBJ2-7; TRBD1 matches at 9 bases. CDR3 length equals 13 residues. CDR1 and CDR2 (germline): SGHRS, YFSETQ. V was clipped by 4 bases and J by 6 bases; unmatched bases: 5. The CDR3 sequence is CASSPGQGPEQYF. CDR3 nucleotide sequence: TGCGCCAGCAGCCCGGGACAGGGACCCGAGCAGTACTTC.

The table lists this clone with a few counts. The V and J genes are TRBV7-9 and TRBJ1-1; D is uncertain. Between the trimmed V and J ends, which lost 2 bases and 1 base, there was a span of 5 bases. Germline loops: CDR1 SEHNR, CDR2 FQNEAQ (reference sequence). The CDR3 is 13 residues long. The CDR3 DNA sequence: TGTGCCAGCAGCTTACGAGAGAACACTGAAGCTTTCTTT. It yields the protein CASSLRENTEAFF.

The J gene is TRBJ2-7, the V gene TRBV18, with 7 bases matching TRBD1. Germline values: CDR1 KGHSH, CDR2 LQKENI. V was clipped by 5 bases and J by 4 bases; unmatched bases: 17. The CDR3 runs to 17 residues. The chain's CDR3 is CASSLLAPRQGWYEQYF. The CDR3 coding sequence is TGTGCCAGCTCATTACTCGCCCCGAGACAGGGTTGGTACGAGCAGTACTTC.

The V and J genes are TRBV7-6 and TRBJ2-2, with D maybe TRBD2 (5 bases). Trimming left V 5 bases short and J 3 bases short, with 16 bases between. This CDR3 contains 16 residues. Germline V lookup: CDR1 SGHVS, CDR2 FNYEAQ. The CDR3 DNA is TGTGCCAGCAGCCCCGCCCGGACTCGAGACACCGGGGAGCTGTTTTTT. Translating it yields CASSPARTRDTGELFF.

V is TRBV28 and J is TRBJ1-1; D gene ambiguous. Germline values: CDR1 MDHEN, CDR2 SYDVKM. CDR3 length: 14 residues. The V and J ends lost 2 bases and 1 base respectively, with 8 bases between them. CDR3 region: CASSLLSGNTEAFF. The DNA of the CDR3 is TGTGCCAGCAGTTTACTATCGGGGAACACTGAAGCTTTCTTT.

The genes are TRBV7-9 and TRBJ1-2; D is possibly TRBD1 (6 bases). Trimming removed 2 bases from V and 4 bases from J, with 14 bases in between. CDR3 length equals 15 residues. Germline V gives CDR1 SEHNR, CDR2 FQNEAQ (reference sequence). The CDR3 nucleotides are TGTGCCAGCAGCTTAACAGGGAAACTTATCTATGGCTACACCTTC. Protein: CASSLTGKLIYGYTF.

The CDR3 sequence is CASSLVAWPTDTQYF. CDR3 DNA sequence: TGCGCCAGCAGCTTGGTGGCCTGGCCTACAGATACGCAGTATTTT. The chain combines TRBV5-1 with TRBJ2-3; unclear D gene. This CDR3 has 15 amino acids. The ends were cut back, 0 bases at V and 3 bases at J, with 11 bases in the middle. CDR1 is SGHRS and CDR2 is YFSETQ in the germline V gene.

The V and J genes are TRBV7-2 and TRBJ2-7, with a tentative D call TRBD2 (7 bases). The CDR3 consists of 13 residues. The V end was cut by 3 bases, the J end by 3 bases, with 9 bases between. Germline CDR1 reads SGHTA; CDR2 reads FQGNSA. The CDR3 region has the DNA TGTGCCAGCAGCTTTAGGGGGGGCTACGAGCAGTACTTC. Protein sequence: CASSFRGGYEQYF.

The genes are TRBV30 and TRBJ2-7; D unclear. CDR1 GTSNPN and CDR2 SVGIG come from the germline V gene (reference sequence). The CDR3 totals 11 residues. Trimming took 3 bases from V and 2 from J, leaving 5 bases between them. The CDR3 DNA follows: TGTGCCTGGAGGGATGCCTACGAGCAGTACTTC. Protein sequence: CAWRDAYEQYF.

The chain has TRBV14 and TRBJ2-1; possibly TRBD1 for D (6 bases). The CDR3 sequence is 15 residues long. Trimming shortened V by 1 base and J by 4 bases, and 11 bases separated the two germline ends. Germline V gene lookup returns CDR1 SGHDN and CDR2 FVKESK. The CDR3 here is CASSQGWTEYNEQFF. CDR3 nucleotide sequence: TGTGCCAGCAGCCAAGGGTGGACAGAATACAATGAGCAGTTCTTC.

The rearrangement uses TRBV29-1 and TRBJ2-7, with a weak D call TRBD1 (6 bases). The germline V and J ends were trimmed by 6 bases and 0 bases, with 18 bases remaining between them. Germline V gives CDR1 SQVTM, CDR2 ANQGSEA. This CDR3 spans 15 amino acids. In nucleotides, the CDR3 is TGCAGCGTCAAAACCTCGGGACACCTCTCCTACGAGCAGTACTTC. Its translation is CSVKTSGHLSYEQYF.

The rearrangement links TRBV12-5 to TRBJ2-7, with D tentatively TRBD1 or TRBD2 (5 bases each). This CDR3 spans 13 amino acids. Between the trimmed V and J ends, which lost 5 bases and 4 bases, there was a span of 12 bases. Per the germline V gene, CDR1 is LGHNT and CDR2 is FRNRAP. Here the CDR3 DNA reads TGTGCTAGTGGTGGGGGAATAGGTTACGAGCAGTACTTC. Translated: CASGGGIGYEQYF.

The chain employs TRBV5-6 and TRBJ1-5, with 9 bases identical to TRBD1. This CDR3 spans 14 amino acids. Germline V gives CDR1 SGHDT, CDR2 YYEEEE. Trimming cost V 5 bases and J 6 bases; bases outside gene matches: 6. DNA for the CDR3: TGTGCCAGCAGACGGACAGGGGATAGTCAGCCCCAGCATTTT. Amino acids: CASRRTGDSQPQHF.

The chain is built from TRBV5-4 and TRBJ1-2; 8 nucleotides match TRBD1. The CDR3 length is 14 residues. The V gene end was trimmed by 4 bases and the J gene end by 2 bases; junction bases not matched to a gene: 4. CDR1 and CDR2 from the germline V gene are SGHNT and YYREEE (reference sequence). The CDR3 DNA reads as TGTGCCAGCAGCGCGACAGGGGCAAACTATGGCTACACCTTC. It codes for CASSATGANYGYTF.

This chain links TRBV6-6 with TRBJ1-3; D unresolved. This CDR3 comprises 15 residues. Germline V gives CDR1 MNHNY, CDR2 SVGAGI (reference sequence). Deletions cut 4 bases from V and 1 base from J, with 11 bases between. CDR3 loop: CASSLTRSSGNTIYF. The CDR3 nucleotides read TGTGCCAGCAGTTTGACGAGATCGTCTGGAAACACCATATATTTT.

This clone was detected only a few times. The chain uses TRBV7-8 and TRBJ2-2, with D unresolved. Germline CDR1 SGHVS, CDR2 FQNEAQ. Trimming took off 8 bases at V and 6 bases at J, with 13 bases between the two ends. The CDR3 totals 13 residues. The CDR3 region is CASSDMAAGELFF. CDR3 nucleotide sequence: TGTGCCAGCTCCGACATGGCGGCCGGGGAGCTGTTTTTT.

This clone occurred a few times. The CDR3 DNA sequence: TGTGCCAGCAGCCAAAACCTACAGGGAAATGGCTACACCTTC. This codes for CASSQNLQGNGYTF. This chain joins TRBV14 and TRBJ1-2; a weak D match, TRBD1 (6 bases). The V and J ends lost 2 bases and 6 bases respectively, with 13 bases between them. CDR1 is SGHDN, CDR2 FVKESK, per germline. The CDR3 is 14 amino acids.

V gene TRBV28 combines with J gene TRBJ1-2; the match to TRBD1 covers 7 bases. The CDR3 extends over 16 amino acids. Germline trimming cut 6 bases from V and 0 bases from J; bases unmatched to any gene: 10. Germline V lookup: CDR1 MDHEN, CDR2 SYDVKM. CDR3 coding DNA: TGTGCCAGCAGCCCCGCACAGGGGCGGACTAACTATGGCTACACCTTC. Translating gives CASSPAQGRTNYGYTF.

The gene calls are TRBV6-1 and TRBJ2-7; 8 positions match TRBD2. The germline CDR1 and CDR2 sequences are MNHNS and SASEGT. The CDR3 consists of 15 residues. With 4 bases clipped from V and 3 bases from J, the junction kept 8 bases outside the gene matches. CDR3 bases: TGTGCCAGCAGTGTACCCGCCGGGAGGGACTACGAGCAGTACTTC. Translated, it gives CASSVPAGRDYEQYF.